These 4 T cell receptor beta chains share one sample of origin, sequenced in a study of beta chain features in type 1 diabetes. Expressed TCRB transcripts got sequenced, as all isolated RNA was reverse transcribed. Method: immunoSEQ multiplex PCR; TCRdb's copy keeps in-frame clones and lacks some. The sample carries hundreds of thousands of clones, about a sixth recorded once. The specimen sequenced was naive CD4+ T cells from blood. The receptors here all came from a man between 18 and 35 years old in good health.

This sequence joins TRBV5-4 and TRBJ2-3; no definite D call. The germline V and J ends were trimmed by 4 bases and 3 bases, with 3 bases remaining between them. Looked up from germline, CDR1 is SGHNT and CDR2 is YYREEE (reference sequence). The CDR3 has 11 residues. The CDR3 nucleotides read TGTGCCAGCAGCGTTACAGATACGCAGTATTTT. Translation: CASSVTDTQYF.

There are a few counts of this clone. V is TRBV25-1 and J is TRBJ2-3, with 11 positions matching TRBD2. The CDR3 consists of 15 residues. V was clipped by 1 base and J by 5 bases; unmatched bases: 2. CDR1 and CDR2 from the germline V gene are MGHDK and SYGVNS. The CDR3 DNA reads as TGTGCCAGCAGTGAATTTGGACTAGCGGGAGATACGCAGTATTTT. It translates to CASSEFGLAGDTQYF.

This clone has just a few counts. The V and J genes are TRBV4-3 and TRBJ2-3; 9 nucleotides align to TRBD1. This CDR3 has 16 residues. CDR1 is LGHNA, CDR2 YSLEER, per germline. The V segment lost 2 bases and the J segment 4 bases; nucleotides outside the gene matches: 7. The CDR3 here is CASSQRGQGFSDTQYF. CDR3 bases: TGCGCCAGCAGCCAACGAGGACAGGGGTTCTCAGATACGCAGTATTTT.

This clone has a handful of counts. The V gene is TRBV6-6, the J gene TRBJ2-1; D is possibly TRBD2 (5 bases). Germline V CDR1 and CDR2: MNHNY, SVGAGI (reference sequence). The length of the CDR3 is 12 residues. V was trimmed by 5 bases and J by 10 bases, leaving 12 bases between them. The CDR3 DNA follows: TGTGCCAGCAGTAATTCGGGGTGGGAGCAGTTCTTC. This codes for CASSNSGWEQFF.